This TCR beta chain was captured by sequencing in a study of T cells expressing NK-cell markers. The study, taken as a whole, reports: NKG2C+ dominant clonotypes from over 5 donors made up about 1.0-8% of CD8+ T cells. Similarly, these clonotypes led the CD3+CD56-NKG2C+ fraction as well in a few donors.

Concerning this clonotype: Its target is unknown.

Making the TCR beta cDNA relied on 5'RACE template switching with UMIs. TCRdb reprocessed the 5' RACE reads; each CDR3 protein has one entry and no DNA is given. The table for this sample gives roughly 450,000 distinct CDR3 sequences. This CDR3 contains 18 residues. CDR1 SGHAT and CDR2 FQNNGV come from the germline V gene. The V call is TRBV11-2, the J call TRBJ2-3; the TRBD2 assignment by TCRdb is unverifiable without DNA. The origin of this receptor is a woman in her 50s in good health. Sequenced sample: blood T cells: a sorted CD56 or NKG2C T cell subset, CD4+ or CD8+ T cells, or bulk PBMC T cells (not recorded which). The CDR3 here is CASSLYPASGRFTDTQYF. Using reference TRBV11-2 and TRBJ2-3 for the parts outside the CDR3, the full variable domain is EAGVAQSPRYKIIEKRQSVAFWCNPISGHATLYWYQQILGQGPKLLIQFQNNGVVDDSQLPKDRFSAERLKGVDSTLKIQPAKLEDSAVYLCASSLYPASGRFTDTQYFGPGTRLTVL.